These 25 T cell receptor beta chains share one sample of origin, sequenced in a study of identical twins. Via MiXCR, TCRdb re-called the 5' RACE reads, giving one row per CDR3 protein. The sample records some 240,000 distinct CDR3 sequences, under 12% being singletons. The sample comprised memory T cells sorted from blood. The receptor set was obtained from a man between 45 and 60 years old in good health.

This clonotype showed up many times. The chain couples TRBV20-1 to TRBJ2-5; D call uncertain. Germline V lookup: CDR1 DFQATT, CDR2 SNEGSKA (reference sequence). V lost 3 bases to trimming and J lost 8 bases, with 10 bases between them. This CDR3 has 11 amino acids. The CDR3 sequence: CSASPRTTQYF. The CDR3 DNA reads as TGCAGTGCTAGTCCCCGGACCACCCAGTACTTC.

The table lists this clonotype with many counts. The chain joins TRBV6-6 to TRBJ1-1; TRBD1 matches 8 bases. Germline V gene lookup returns CDR1 MNHNY and CDR2 SVGAGI (reference sequence). Unmatched junction bases numbered 3, after V lost 6 bases and J lost 3 bases. The CDR3 is made up of 13 amino acids. This CDR3 reads CASSLTGDTEAFF. The DNA of the CDR3 is TGTGCCAGCAGCTTGACAGGGGACACTGAAGCTTTCTTT.

This clonotype showed up just a few times. CDR3 sequence (DNA): TGCGCCAGCAGCTTGTCGGGTTTTGATACGCAGTATTTT. Protein sequence: CASSLSGFDTQYF. The chain is built from TRBV5-1 and TRBJ2-3; no reliable D call. The CDR3 length is 13 residues. V dropped 1 base and J dropped 6 bases, with 9 bases sitting between them. Germline lookup yields CDR1 SGHRS and CDR2 YFSETQ.

The rearrangement uses TRBV10-3 and TRBJ2-7, with TRBD1 as a possible D gene (6 bases). Trimming stripped 10 bases from V and 0 bases from J, with 10 bases between. CDR3 length: 12 residues. Germline values: CDR1 ENHRY, CDR2 SYGVKD. The CDR3 spells CATRTVSYEQYF. In DNA, the CDR3 is TGTGCCACCAGGACAGTCTCCTACGAGCAGTACTTC.

As regards this clonotype: A much larger clonotype is one base distant, so this may be a read error. V and J are TRBV10-2 and TRBJ2-3; D may be TRBD2 (5 bases). The CDR3 sequence is 11 residues long. Germline V CDR1 and CDR2: WSHSY, SAAADI. Trimming removed 8 bases from V and 5 bases from J, with 8 bases in between. CDR3 loop: CASPGGDTQYF. The CDR3 DNA is TGCGCCAGCCCCGGAGGAGATACGCAGTATTTT.

This clonotype was seen many times. The chain has TRBV10-3 and TRBJ2-7; D perhaps matches TRBD1 (5 bases). This CDR3 region has 15 residues. CDR1 and CDR2 from the germline V gene are ENHRY and SYGVKD. Trimming took off 0 bases at V and 0 bases at J, with 9 bases between the two ends. The CDR3 nucleotides are TGTGCCATCAGTGAGTCGCCAGGGCTCTCCTACGAGCAGTACTTC. It codes for CAISESPGLSYEQYF.

On this clonotype itself: At one end, the junction sequence differs from germline, possibly due to a read error. The chain combines TRBV25-1 with TRBJ1-4, with D tentatively TRBD1 (5 bases). In germline, CDR1 is MGHDK, CDR2 SYGVNS. This CDR3 is built from 14 residues. CDR3 in amino acids: CATTGPTGYNTLIF. The CDR3 DNA follows: TGTGCCACAACGGGTCCCACAGGATATAACACATTGATTTTT.

CDR3 sequence (DNA): TGCGCCAGCAGCTTGGGGGCAGCGGGAGGTTCGGATACGCAGTATTTT. Translation gives CASSLGAAGGSDTQYF. V gene TRBV5-1 combines with J gene TRBJ2-3, with 9 bases that match TRBD2. Germline loops: CDR1 SGHRS, CDR2 YFSETQ. V shed 0 bases, J shed 6 bases, and the junction held 8 bases outside the gene matches. The CDR3 has 16 residues.

This clonotype came up many times. This sequence joins TRBV5-1 and TRBJ2-3; TRBD1 matches at 9 bases. Germline assignment: CDR1 SGHRS and CDR2 YFSETQ. The J segment lost 1 base and the V segment lost 3 bases, leaving 6 bases of the junction unmatched. This CDR3 has 16 amino acids. As DNA, the CDR3 is TGCGCCAGCAGCTGGGGAACAGGGGGCGGCACAGATACGCAGTATTTT. Protein sequence: CASSWGTGGGTDTQYF.

This clonotype was detected ten times or more. The V call is TRBV4-1, the J call TRBJ1-3; no clear D gene. The CDR3 covers 17 residues. V was cut by 0 bases and J by 0 bases, with 12 bases left in between. Germline lookup yields CDR1 MGHRA and CDR2 YSYEKL. CDR3 DNA: TGCGCCAGCAGCCAAGATCTGTTCCGGGGCTCTGGAAACACCATATATTTT. Its translation is CASSQDLFRGSGNTIYF.

The table lists this clonotype with many counts. This chain uses TRBV4-2 with TRBJ2-1; TRBD2 aligns across 7 bases. CDR1 and CDR2 from the germline V gene are LGHNA and YNFKEQ. The CDR3 covers 16 residues. V trimming: 7 bases; J trimming: 1 base; junction bases outside the gene matches: 10. As DNA, the CDR3 is TGTGCCAGCAAGGGAGGCGGGAGTGGTTCCTACAATGAGCAGTTCTTC. Protein: CASKGGGSGSYNEQFF.

The sample holds one count of this clonotype. V usage is TRBV20-1 and J usage is TRBJ1-2; D gene ambiguous. Trimming pared 3 bases from V and 0 bases from J, leaving 20 bases between. The CDR3 length is 17 residues. Per germline, CDR1 DFQATT and CDR2 SNEGSKA (reference sequence). The CDR3 DNA reads TGCAGTGCTAGTCCCTTAGGAGCCAGGACTACTAACTATGGCTACACCTTC. Translation: CSASPLGARTTNYGYTF.

This clonotype has just a few counts. CDR3 sequence reads: CASSLWVNRATYEQYF. CDR3 DNA: TGTGCCAGCAGTTTGTGGGTAAACCGGGCCACCTACGAGCAGTACTTC. The genes are TRBV28 and TRBJ2-7; D is ambiguous. V gave up 3 bases and J gave up 2 bases, with 17 bases separating them. CDR3 length equals 16 residues. Germline V gives CDR1 MDHEN, CDR2 SYDVKM.

V is TRBV14 and J is TRBJ2-7; 9 nucleotides align to TRBD2. In germline, CDR1 is SGHDN, CDR2 FVKESK. The trim removed 4 bases at V and 1 base at J, leaving 5 bases unmatched. CDR3 length: 15 residues. The CDR3 here is CASSLGLALSYEQYF. CDR3 nucleotide sequence: TGTGCCAGCAGCCTCGGACTAGCGCTGTCCTACGAGCAGTACTTC.

The table lists this clonotype with many counts. In DNA form, the CDR3 reads TGTGCCTGGAGTGACGGGGACCTGGCTCACTACGAGCAGTACTTC. It is translated as CAWSDGDLAHYEQYF. The J gene is TRBJ2-7, the V gene TRBV30; the D call may be TRBD1 or TRBD2 (5 bases each). Trimming removed 1 base at V and 3 bases at J, with 16 bases between. Looked up from germline, CDR1 is GTSNPN and CDR2 is SVGIG (reference sequence). This CDR3 is built from 15 residues. Variable domain in full (rest from reference TRBV30 and TRBJ2-7): SQTIHQWPATLVQPVGSPLSLECTVEGTSNPNLYWYRQAAGRGLQLLFYSVGIGQISSEVPQNLSASRPQDRQFILSSKKLLLSDSGFYLCAWSDGDLAHYEQYFGPGTRLTVT.

This clonotype has ten or more counts. The chain employs TRBV12-3 or TRBV12-4 and TRBJ1-1; 7 bases are shared with TRBD1. Trimming at V came to 5 bases and at J to 1 base, leaving 13 bases not matched to a gene. The CDR3 extends over 17 amino acids. The CDR3 here is CASSTPQGGPPNTEAFF. CDR3 coding DNA: TGTGCCAGCAGTACTCCGCAGGGGGGACCTCCGAACACTGAAGCTTTCTTT.

This clonotype came up many times. The CDR3 is CASRRGSGSTYEQYF. CDR3 sequence (DNA): TGTGCCAGCAGACGCGGATCAGGCAGTACCTACGAGCAGTACTTC. The chain uses TRBV28 and TRBJ2-7; D uncertain. This CDR3 is 15 amino acids long. With 6 bases removed from V and 2 bases from J, the gap between germline ends came to 17 bases. Germline V lookup: CDR1 MDHEN, CDR2 SYDVKM.

The table lists this clonotype with a few counts. The chain links TRBV27 to TRBJ1-6; D ambiguous. V was pared by 7 bases and J by 7 bases, with 14 bases between. CDR3 length: 14 residues. Germline V CDR1 and CDR2: MNHEY, SMNVEV (reference sequence). The DNA of the CDR3 is TGTGCCAGCAACCGGTTGCAAAGGAATTCACCCCTCCACTTT. The encoded protein is CASNRLQRNSPLHF.

J is TRBJ2-5 and V is TRBV7-2; TRBD2 matches at 8 bases. V dropped 5 bases and J dropped 5; count of bases not matched to a gene: 7. Looked up from germline, CDR1 is SGHTA and CDR2 is FQGNSA. The CDR3 totals 14 residues. The CDR3 is CASSPRGGSETQYF. DNA for the CDR3: TGTGCCAGCAGCCCCCGGGGGGGCTCCGAGACCCAGTACTTC.

This clonotype was counted between two and nine times. The rearrangement uses TRBV14 and TRBJ2-7, with a possible D match to TRBD1 (6 bases). The CDR3 sequence is 19 residues long. V was cut by 1 base and J by 4 bases, with 26 bases left in between. Germline-derived CDR1 and CDR2 are SGHDN and FVKESK. The chain's CDR3 is CASSQGQNPLGTIQYEQYF. CDR3 in DNA: TGTGCCAGCAGCCAAGGACAGAATCCCCTCGGGACAATTCAATACGAGCAGTACTTC.

This clonotype came up a few times. J is TRBJ1-1 and V is TRBV11-2, with 7 nucleotides matching TRBD1. The junction had 4 bases not matched to a gene; V was cut back by 5 bases and J by 4 bases. This CDR3 region has 13 residues. The germline V gene has CDR1 SGHAT and CDR2 FQNNGV. The CDR3 sequence is CASSTTGFTEAFF. For the CDR3, the DNA is TGTGCCAGCAGCACGACAGGGTTCACTGAAGCTTTCTTT.

The genes are TRBV6-1 and TRBJ2-2; 11 nucleotides match TRBD2. Germline CDR1 MNHNS, CDR2 SASEGT. This CDR3 has 17 residues. Trimming at V came to 8 bases and at J to 7 bases, leaving 15 bases not matched to a gene. The CDR3 DNA follows: TGTGCCAGCCGTCCGACTAGCGGGACAGCTTTCCACGGGGAGCTGTTTTTT. This encodes CASRPTSGTAFHGELFF.

Ten or more counts support this clonotype. The V and J genes are TRBV30 and TRBJ1-5; D is unresolved. CDR1 and CDR2 (germline): GTSNPN, SVGIG (reference sequence). V was clipped by 2 bases and J by 7 bases, with 9 bases between them. The CDR3 contains 12 residues. The CDR3 bases are TGTGCCTGGAGTCGGGGAGGACAGCCCCAGCATTTT. Translating it yields CAWSRGGQPQHF.

The chain combines TRBV5-1 with TRBJ2-1, with 11 bases identical to TRBD2. This CDR3 is built from 16 residues. J gave up 8 bases and V 4 bases, and 11 bases lay outside the gene matches. Germline V gives CDR1 SGHRS, CDR2 YFSETQ. CDR3 sequence: CASSPGSGRATHEQFF. CDR3 nucleotide sequence: TGCGCCAGCAGCCCAGGTAGCGGGAGGGCCACCCATGAGCAGTTCTTC.

Only a few counts were recorded for this clonotype. The chain joins TRBV4-1 to TRBJ2-2; D is undetermined. The length of the CDR3 is 16 residues. Germline CDR1 MGHRA, CDR2 YSYEKL. V was pared by 1 base and J by 1 base, with 10 bases between. The CDR3 DNA follows: TGCGCCAGCAGCCAAGTGGTCGCAGGGAACACCGGGGAGCTGTTTTTT. It translates to CASSQVVAGNTGELFF.